The 14 T cell receptor beta chains in this list originate from one sample, sequenced in a study of T cells in Graves' hyperthyroidism and ophthalmopathy. Regions amplified from RNA transcripts were the TCR beta CDR3 regions. The HTBI primer set served for first-round RT-PCR of the TCR CDR3. TCRdb redid the calling of the multiplex PCR reads with MiXCR, one entry per CDR3 protein. The sample lists roughly 420,000 distinct CDR3 sequences, about 15% occurring once. What was sequenced was blood. The receptors come from a woman in her late teens or twenties with Graves' hyperthyroidism.

The CDR3 spells CASSGTGGLTDTQYF. For the CDR3, the DNA is TGTGCCAGCAGTGGGACAGGGGGTTTGACAGATACGCAGTATTTT. The V and J genes are TRBV2 and TRBJ2-3; 10 bases align to TRBD1. Germline loops: CDR1 SNHLY, CDR2 FYNNEI. This CDR3 is built from 15 residues. V lost 4 bases to trimming and J lost 3 bases; unmatched junction nucleotides: 4.

This clonotype was seen repeatedly, ten times or more. The chain has TRBV18 and TRBJ2-7; possible D gene TRBD1, 6 bases. Germline CDR1 is KGHSH and CDR2 is LQKENI. There are 14 residues in the CDR3. V lost 6 bases and J 1 base, leaving 13 bases between the germline ends. The CDR3 DNA reads as TGTGCCAGCTCTAAACTGGACAGTTCCTACGAGCAGTACTTC. This encodes CASSKLDSSYEQYF.

This clonotype showed up just a few times. The rearrangement joins TRBV20-1 to TRBJ2-7; TRBD2 is a possible D gene (5 bases). The CDR3 is made up of 12 amino acids. CDR1 DFQATT and CDR2 SNEGSKA come from the germline V gene (reference sequence). V was clipped by 3 bases and J by 7 bases, with 13 bases between them. CDR3 protein: CSARGVSGEQYF. The CDR3 DNA reads TGCAGTGCTAGGGGAGTCAGTGGAGAGCAGTACTTC.

CDR3: CATKPTGAFPDTQYF. In DNA form, the CDR3 reads TGTGCCACCAAGCCAACGGGAGCGTTCCCAGATACGCAGTATTTT. The chain combines TRBV24-1 with TRBJ2-3; D perhaps matches TRBD2 (6 bases). This CDR3 contains 15 residues. V lost 8 bases and J lost 4, with 18 bases in between. Germline CDR1 reads KGHDR; CDR2 reads SFDVKD.

This clonotype was seen ten or more times. This chain uses TRBV7-3 with TRBJ2-3; D might be TRBD1 (6 bases). This CDR3 comprises 14 residues. The V gene's germline CDR1 is SGHTA and CDR2 FQGTGA. Trimming removed 1 base at V and 6 bases at J, with 11 bases between. The CDR3 region has the DNA TGTGCCAGCAGCTTAAAACTTCAGGGGGATACGCAGTATTTT. Its translation: CASSLKLQGDTQYF. The full variable domain, its missing parts supplied by reference TRBV7-3 and TRBJ2-3, is GAGVSQTPSNKVTEKGKYVELRCDPISGHTALYWYRQSLGQGPEFLIYFQGTGAADDSGLPNDRFFAVRPEGSVSTLKIQRTERGDSAVYLCASSLKLQGDTQYFGPGTRLTVL.

This clonotype was counted many times. V and J are TRBV7-9 and TRBJ2-3; D is ambiguous. This CDR3 is built from 15 residues. Trimming removed 5 bases at V and 1 base at J, with 13 bases between. Germline assignment: CDR1 SEHNR and CDR2 FQNEAQ (reference sequence). CDR3 protein: CASSQISKGTDTQYF. The CDR3 DNA follows: TGTGCCAGCAGCCAGATCTCGAAGGGCACAGATACGCAGTATTTT. Combining the CDR3 with reference TRBV7-9 and TRBJ2-3 gives the whole variable domain DTGVSQNPRHKITKRGQNVTFRCDPISEHNRLYWYRQTLGQGPEFLTYFQNEAQLEKSRLLSDRFSAERPKGSFSTLEIQRTEQGDSAMYLCASSQISKGTDTQYFGPGTRLTVL.

The V gene is TRBV5-1, the J gene TRBJ2-1; tentative D call: TRBD2 (6 bases). The V and J ends lost 7 bases and 0 bases respectively, with 14 bases between them. The length of the CDR3 is 15 residues. The germline V gene encodes CDR1 SGHRS and CDR2 YFSETQ. The CDR3 protein is CASAGTRSSYNEQFF. CDR3 sequence (DNA): TGCGCCAGCGCGGGGACGAGGAGCTCCTACAATGAGCAGTTCTTC.

Many counts were recorded for this clonotype. The CDR3 DNA reads as TGTGCCAGTACTTGGGCGGAGGATAGCAATCAGCCCCAGCATTTT. This codes for CASTWAEDSNQPQHF. V is TRBV19 and J is TRBJ1-5; D call uncertain. The CDR3 is 15 amino acids. Per germline, CDR1 LNHDA and CDR2 SQIVND (reference sequence). V lost 7 bases to trimming and J lost 0 bases, with 13 bases between them.

This clonotype was picked up many times. The V call is TRBV6-1, the J call TRBJ2-2; D might be TRBD1 (5 bases). V dropped 5 bases and J dropped 4 bases, with 14 bases sitting between them. The CDR3 has 15 amino acids. Germline V gene lookup returns CDR1 MNHNS and CDR2 SASEGT. The CDR3 DNA sequence: TGTGCCAGCAGTTCCGGACAACTGATCACCGGGGAGCTGTTTTTT. It translates to CASSSGQLITGELFF.

This clonotype was seen ten or more times. The V gene is TRBV2, the J gene TRBJ2-3; 9 positions agree with TRBD2. V lost 3 bases to trimming and J lost 5 bases; unmatched junction nucleotides: 6. In germline, CDR1 is SNHLY, CDR2 FYNNEI. CDR3 size: 15 residues. CDR3 in amino acids: CASSDILAGQDTQYF. The DNA for the CDR3 is TGTGCCAGCAGTGATATCCTAGCGGGGCAAGATACGCAGTATTTT.

This clonotype appeared many times. J is TRBJ1-2 and V is TRBV20-1; a possible D gene is TRBD1 (6 bases). Germline CDR1 is DFQATT and CDR2 is SNEGSKA (reference sequence). This CDR3 is built from 11 residues. V shed 3 bases and J shed 4 bases, with 6 bases lying between them. The CDR3 DNA is TGCAGTGCTAGGGACAGCTATGGCTACACCTTC. Its translation: CSARDSYGYTF.

Note on this clonotype: This clone may be a read error of a much larger clone one base away. J is TRBJ1-6 and V is TRBV5-1; 7 bases map to TRBD1. The CDR3 length is 14 residues. V lost 0 bases to trimming and J lost 9 bases; unmatched junction nucleotides: 3. The germline V gene encodes CDR1 SGHRS and CDR2 YFSETQ. The CDR3 DNA follows: TGCGCCAGCAGCTTGGTGACAGGGAGTTCACCCCTCCACTTT. Its protein product is CASSLVTGSSPLHF.

The V call is TRBV29-1, the J call TRBJ2-3; D is ambiguous. This CDR3 region has 11 residues. Germline-derived CDR1 and CDR2 are SQVTM and ANQGSEA. V was pared by 3 bases and J by 2 bases, with 3 bases between. The CDR3 DNA sequence: TGCAGCGTTGAGACCACAGATACGCAGTATTTT. Translating it yields CSVETTDTQYF.

This clonotype was counted many times. V and J are TRBV20-1 and TRBJ2-1, with TRBD2 as a possible D gene (5 bases). Germline CDR1 reads DFQATT; CDR2 reads SNEGSKA (reference sequence). The CDR3 sequence is 13 residues long. Trimming took 7 bases from V and 8 from J, leaving 18 bases between them. The CDR3 loop is CSVTGPGGDEQFF. For the CDR3, the DNA is TGCAGTGTTACGGGTCCCGGAGGCGATGAGCAGTTCTTC.